This T cell receptor beta chain was sequenced during a study of T cell responses to AZD1222 COVID-19 vaccine. Per the germline V gene, CDR1 is MDHEN and CDR2 is SYDVKM. The CDR3 spans 15 residues. Trimming left V 5 bases short and J 2 bases short, with 16 bases between. Clones were sequenced by immunoSEQ multiplex PCR, and TCRdb holds only the in-frame ones, with some missing. The data contain tens of thousands of clones, about nine tenths of them singletons. The source of this sequence is an adult who received the AZD1222 COVID-19 vaccine. Sequencing used peripheral blood, obtained 28 days after the second AZD1222 dose. The rearrangement links TRBV28 to TRBJ2-7; D tentatively reads TRBD1 or TRBD2 (7 bases each). The CDR3 loop reads CASSIPAGGAYEQYF. The CDR3 nucleotides are TGTGCCAGCAGTATTCCCGCAGGGGGGGCCTACGAGCAGTACTTC.